This T cell receptor (beta chain) was profiled in a study of PD-L1 blockade in urothelial cancer (dated by TCRdb to about 2017). Describing the broader study: Therapy was started at some point between 2013 and 2015 for all patients, and atezolizumab 1,200 mg was administered intravenously every 3 weeks. Twenty-five of 29 patients were identified as males with urothelial cancer of bladder origin, and a prior smoking history was reported by 18 of 29 patients. Patients had an ECOG performance status of 0 or 1 and had received between 0 and 3 prior chemotherapy regimens. Blood samples were analyzed 3 weeks after the start of treatment (second dose) and 6 weeks after the start of treatment. A median of roughly 140,000 T cells and 83,000 or so unique TCRs was obtained from blood samples, and a median clonality of approximately 0.08 was observed. The study, an exploratory multi-omic analysis, examined somatic, immune and clinical correlates of response to PD-L1 blockade with atezolizumab in urothelial cancer. Pretreatment tumor samples and matched peripheral blood, collected serially before and after atezolizumab treatment, underwent TCR sequencing. Progression-free survival longer than 6 months counted as durable clinical benefit, and TCR features were additionally tested against both progression-free and overall survival. In the same patients, pretreatment tumors underwent whole exome sequencing and RNA sequencing in addition to TCR sequencing. Durable clinical benefit was achieved by nine patients but not by the remaining 20. Some 29 patients had pretreatment blood TCR-seq, approximately 24 had at least one posttreatment blood collection, and approximately 24 had tumor TCR-seq.

Study-level results and caveats: A pretreatment peripheral blood TCR clonality below the median was linked to improved progression-free and overall survival. Greater expansion of tumor-associated TCR clones in peripheral blood 3 weeks after the start of treatment was observed in patients with durable benefit (n of about 20, p = 0.022). Because the sample size was small (n = 29) and many of the analyses were exploratory, the results are meant to be hypothesis-generating.

The cohort included about 29 patients with locally advanced or metastatic urothelial carcinoma who were treated at Memorial Sloan Kettering on a trial protocol. Peripheral blood mononuclear cells were collected pretreatment and during treatment, with between 1 and 8 total time points obtained per patient. The Qiagen DNeasy Blood extraction kit was used to purify genomic DNA from total PBMCs and tumor samples. PBMCs were collected pretreatment and during treatment and were isolated and stored as previously described. Regarding this clone: The antigen it binds to is not known. No base-level quality is on record; no much larger clone is a single base apart.

The germline V gene sets CDR1 to KGHSH and CDR2 to LQKENI. The CDR3 runs 14 amino acids, cysteine and phenylalanine included. The CDR3 DNA has 42 bases and is translated from base 1. V trim: 3 bases; J trim: 4 bases; unmatched bases: 4. Synthetic TCR analog templates were spiked into each PCR so that absolute template abundance could be estimated from read counts. The immunoSEQ assay used bias-controlled V and J gene primers to amplify TCRbeta CDR3 regions from genomic DNA. Rearranged TCRbeta segments were sequenced at approximately 20X coverage. The paper's processing steps were these. Clustering was used to correct sequencing errors, and CDR3s were annotated against IMGT to assign V, D and J genes. Downstream analyses used only productive TCRbeta rearrangements, leaving out any out-of-frame or stop-codon sequences. Clonality was computed as one minus Shannon entropy normalized by the log of the number of unique productive sequences. Fisher's exact test with Benjamini-Hochberg correction, using a cutoff of adjusted p below 0.01, was how clones that differed between time points or between blood and tumor were identified. Entries here come from immuneACCESS through TCRdb and include only in-frame sequences with V and J called. Some clones fail to appear in such tables; in the studies checked, an unresolved V gene covers under half of the shortfall, and the cause of the remainder is unknown. The DNA was the basis for D and trimming; V, J and clone size are from that table. The sample has 60,000 to 85,000 clones on record, roughly 90% of them singletons. Of the sample, approximately 6% falls within the top ten clones.

Source: PBMCs, taken around atezolizumab (anti-PD-L1) treatment. This TCR derives from an older woman with urothelial cancer. This chain joins TRBV18 to TRBJ2-7, and TRBD1 aligns with 9 junction nucleotides. The CDR3 protein is CASSPGTGFYEQYF. The nucleotide sequence reads as follows: TGTGCCAGCTCACCCGGGACAGGGTTTTACGAGCAGTACTTC.